These 16 T cell receptor beta chains share one sample of origin, sequenced in a study of blood T cell repertoires in COVID-19. This table comes from immunoSEQ multiplex PCR, and its TCRdb copy is limited to in-frame clones, with some not included. Of 200,000 to 250,000 clones listed, more than 80% were seen once; the top ten hold 2.7%. Sequencing input: peripheral blood. These receptor sequences come from a man in his thirties or forties with COVID-19, enrolled during active disease.

This chain joins TRBV3-1 (or the pseudogene TRBV3-2) and TRBJ2-3; the match to TRBD2 covers 12 bases. CDR1 and CDR2 (germline): LGHDT, YNNKEL (reference sequence). The CDR3 runs 16 residues. V lost 2 bases and J lost 4; bases outside the gene matches: 4. The CDR3 nucleotides are TGTGCCAGCAGCCAACCTAGCGGGGGGGTGGCAGATACGCAGTATTTT. This gives the protein CASSQPSGGVADTQYF.

The chain couples TRBV5-1 to TRBJ2-1, with TRBD2 as a possible D gene (5 bases). From germline, CDR1 is SGHRS and CDR2 YFSETQ. The CDR3 is 15 residues long. Trimming shortened V by 1 base and J by 4 bases, and 12 bases separated the two germline ends. The CDR3 bases are TGCGCCAGCAGCTTGCAACGCGGGCCGTACAATGAGCAGTTCTTC. Amino acids: CASSLQRGPYNEQFF. The complete variable domain, with remaining parts taken from reference TRBV5-1 and TRBJ2-1, reads KAGVTQTPRYLIKTRGQQVTLSCSPISGHRSVSWYQQTPGQGLQFLFEYFSETQRNKGNFPGRFSGRQFSNSRSEMNVSTLELGDSALYLCASSLQRGPYNEQFFGPGTRLTVL.

This rearrangement joins TRBV3-1 (or the pseudogene TRBV3-2) to TRBJ1-5; D is perhaps TRBD1 (6 bases). The germline gives CDR1 LGHDT, CDR2 YNNKEL (reference sequence). Trimming left V 6 bases short and J 7 bases short, with 10 bases between. CDR3 length: 12 residues. CDR3 loop: CASSPGAQPQHF. CDR3 sequence (DNA): TGTGCCAGCAGTCCAGGGGCCCAGCCCCAGCATTTT.

At least ten counts were recorded for this clone. V usage is TRBV19 and J usage is TRBJ1-6; D ambiguous. CDR3 length: 11 residues. Deletions cut 6 bases from V and 7 bases from J, with 4 bases between. CDR1 and CDR2 (germline): LNHDA, SQIVND (reference sequence). The CDR3 loop is CASSQNSPLHF. CDR3 DNA: TGTGCCAGTAGCCAAAATTCACCCCTCCACTTT.

This chain links TRBV7-8 with TRBJ1-4; D not certain. The V end lost 7 bases, the J end lost 2 bases, and 11 bases lay between the germline ends. Germline values: CDR1 SGHVS, CDR2 FQNEAQ. The CDR3 totals 14 residues. The CDR3 nucleotides read TGTGCCAGCACCTCAGCGAGTACTAATGAAAAACTGTTTTTT. Amino acids: CASTSASTNEKLFF. The full variable domain, rest sourced from reference TRBV7-8 and TRBJ1-4, is GAGVSQSPRYKVAKRGQDVALRCDPISGHVSLFWYQQALGQGPEFLTYFQNEAQLDKSGLPSDRFFAERPEGSVSTLKIQRTQQEDSAVYLCASTSASTNEKLFFGSGTQLSVL.

This clone was found a few times. The chain employs TRBV27 and TRBJ2-3; D is possibly TRBD2 (6 bases). Trimming took 2 bases from V and 4 from J, leaving 13 bases between them. The CDR3 sequence is 15 residues long. Germline CDR1 is MNHEY and CDR2 is SMNVEV (reference sequence). The CDR3 DNA is TGTGCCAGCAGTTTAACGGGAGTTCCCCCAGATACGCAGTATTTT. This codes for CASSLTGVPPDTQYF.

This clone was detected a few times. This chain uses TRBV7-3 with TRBJ2-7, with D maybe TRBD1 (5 bases). The germline V gene has CDR1 SGHTA and CDR2 FQGTGA. The V and J ends lost 1 base and 7 bases respectively, with 23 bases between them. CDR3 length: 17 amino acids. The CDR3 spells CASSLRGRGPTLEEQYF. The CDR3 DNA follows: TGTGCCAGCAGCTTAAGGGGAAGGGGCCCTACCCTGGAGGAGCAGTACTTC.

The chain is built from TRBV4-1 and TRBJ1-6; D is perhaps TRBD1 (5 bases). This CDR3 has 17 residues. The germline V gene encodes CDR1 MGHRA and CDR2 YSYEKL. Trimming stripped 2 bases from V and 7 bases from J, with 18 bases between. DNA of the CDR3: TGCGCCAGCAGCCAATCCTATAAGACAGACCGAAATTCACCCCTCCACTTT. Translation gives CASSQSYKTDRNSPLHF.

The chain links TRBV4-3 to TRBJ2-2, with 8 bases fitting TRBD2. CDR3 size: 16 residues. Per germline, CDR1 LGHNA and CDR2 YSLEER. The trim removed 0 bases at V and 7 bases at J, leaving 7 bases unmatched. CDR3 region: CASSQDWLAGVGELFF. The CDR3 coding sequence is TGCGCCAGCAGCCAAGACTGGCTAGCGGGTGTCGGGGAGCTGTTTTTT.

The gene calls are TRBV4-1 and TRBJ1-1; D unresolved. Trimming cost V 2 bases and J 5 bases, with 18 bases left between them. This CDR3 region has 16 residues. Germline V gives CDR1 MGHRA, CDR2 YSYEKL. CDR3: CASSQIRVPLSTEAFF. CDR3 bases: TGCGCCAGCAGCCAAATACGGGTACCCTTGAGTACTGAAGCTTTCTTT.

The J gene is TRBJ1-2, the V gene TRBV7-8, with D tentatively TRBD1 (5 bases). The CDR3 sequence is 12 residues long. Deletions cut 5 bases from V and 8 bases from J, with 12 bases between. Germline lookup yields CDR1 SGHVS and CDR2 FQNEAQ. The CDR3, as DNA: TGTGCCAGCAGCCCCACGGGGGAAGGCTACACCTTC. It is translated as CASSPTGEGYTF.

The V gene is TRBV5-4, the J gene TRBJ2-3; 7 bases are a match to TRBD2. The CDR3 covers 16 residues. J lost 2 bases, V lost 0 bases, and 6 bases had no gene match. The germline gives CDR1 SGHNT, CDR2 YYREEE (reference sequence). The CDR3: CASSLALGRDTDTQYF. The CDR3 bases are TGTGCCAGCAGCTTGGCCCTTGGGAGGGACACAGATACGCAGTATTTT.

The chain is built from TRBV5-1 and TRBJ2-3, with a possible D match to TRBD1 (5 bases). The CDR3 loop spans 13 amino acids. The germline V and J ends were trimmed by 1 base and 3 bases, with 6 bases remaining between them. From germline, CDR1 is SGHRS and CDR2 YFSETQ. CDR3 DNA sequence: TGCGCCAGCAGCTTGAGACAGACAGATACGCAGTATTTT. This translates into CASSLRQTDTQYF.

V usage is TRBV3-1 (or the pseudogene TRBV3-2) and J usage is TRBJ1-1, with D unresolved. This CDR3 spans 15 amino acids. CDR1 and CDR2 from the germline V gene are LGHDT and YNNKEL (reference sequence). V dropped 0 bases and J dropped 1 base, with 9 bases sitting between them. The CDR3 DNA is TGTGCCAGCAGCCAAGATGCGGGTAAGAACACTGAAGCTTTCTTT. It translates to CASSQDAGKNTEAFF.

Here the CDR3 DNA reads TGTGCCAGCAGCTTACCCGGGACTGCCCAATCGACCCAGCATTTT. Translating gives CASSLPGTAQSTQHF. The chain recombines TRBV28 with TRBJ1-5; maybe TRBD1 (5 bases). V lost 6 bases to trimming and J lost 11 bases, with 23 bases between them. Germline V gene sequence: CDR1 MDHEN, CDR2 SYDVKM. The CDR3 extends over 15 amino acids.

This clone was seen a single time. The CDR3: CASSYNLGTGVPFF. As DNA, the CDR3 is TGTGCCAGCAGCTATAACTTGGGGACAGGGGTTCCGTTCTTC. The V and J genes are TRBV7-9 and TRBJ2-1; 10 nucleotides match TRBD1. V shed 4 bases, J shed 15 bases, and the junction held 12 bases outside the gene matches. This CDR3 has 14 amino acids. Germline V gives CDR1 SEHNR, CDR2 FQNEAQ (reference sequence). The variable domain in full, completed from reference TRBV7-9 and TRBJ2-1, reads DTGVSQNPRHKITKRGQNVTFRCDPISEHNRLYWYRQTLGQGPEFLTYFQNEAQLEKSRLLSDRFSAERPKGSFSTLEIQRTEQGDSAMYLCASSYNLGTGVPFFGPGTRLTVL.